This T cell receptor (beta chain) was observed in a study of blood T cell repertoires in COVID-19. The CDR3 has 17 amino acids. V dropped 4 bases and J dropped 2; count of bases not matched to a gene: 11. CDR1 MGHRA and CDR2 YSYEKL come from the germline V gene. Profiling relied on immunoSEQ multiplex PCR, and the TCRdb table lists in-frame clones only, not all of them. Of approximately 200,000 clones listed, about 81% are singletons. This TCR came from a woman of 80 years or more with COVID-19, enrolled during active disease. Sequencing was performed on peripheral blood. The chain is built from TRBV4-1 and TRBJ2-3; 8 bases align to TRBD2. CDR3 residues: CASSLRGGQVFTDTQYF. Here the CDR3 DNA reads TGCGCCAGCAGCCTTCGGGGGGGCCAAGTTTTCACAGATACGCAGTATTTT.